One and the same sample provided the 5 T cell receptor beta chains below, sequenced in a study of blood T cell repertoires in COVID-19. Method: immunoSEQ multiplex PCR; TCRdb's copy keeps in-frame clones and lacks some. The sample carries 100,000 or so clones, almost 80% recorded once. The sample taken for sequencing was peripheral blood. These receptors were obtained from a man aged 60-69 years with active or convalescent COVID-19.

V usage is TRBV6-5 and J usage is TRBJ1-2; D may be TRBD1 (6 bases). The CDR3 totals 13 residues. Per germline, CDR1 MNHEY and CDR2 SVGAGI. V gave up 7 bases and J gave up 8 bases, with 17 bases separating them. CDR3 sequence (DNA): TGTGCCAGCACCGCGGGGGCTCCAGGCGGCTACACCTTC. Translating gives CASTAGAPGGYTF.

In DNA form, the CDR3 reads TGCGCCAGCAGCTTGAACAGGGGGCGGATCACCGGGGAGCTGTTTTTT. This encodes CASSLNRGRITGELFF. The V and J genes are TRBV5-1 and TRBJ2-2; 9 nucleotides agree with TRBD1. From germline, CDR1 is SGHRS and CDR2 YFSETQ. This CDR3 has 16 amino acids. The junction had 5 bases not matched to a gene; V was cut back by 1 base and J by 4 bases.

This chain joins TRBV5-1 and TRBJ2-5, with TRBD1 matching over 11 bases. Losses at the gene ends were 5 bases for V and 1 base for J; bases not matched to a gene: 4. Germline V gives CDR1 SGHRS, CDR2 YFSETQ. The CDR3 covers 15 residues. CDR3 amino acids: CASRPGTGGQETQYF. For the CDR3, the DNA is TGCGCCAGCAGGCCCGGGACAGGGGGCCAAGAGACCCAGTACTTC.

The chain links TRBV10-2 to TRBJ2-7, with 12 bases fitting TRBD1. CDR1 is WSHSY and CDR2 is SAAADI in the germline V gene. With 3 bases clipped from V and 1 base from J, the junction kept 4 bases outside the gene matches. The CDR3 runs to 16 residues. CDR3 sequence (DNA): TGCGCCAGCAGTGATTGGGGACAGGGGGCATCCTACGAGCAGTACTTC. It encodes CASSDWGQGASYEQYF.

This clone was seen a handful of times. The chain uses TRBV30 and TRBJ2-7, with D tentatively TRBD2 (7 bases). The germline V gene encodes CDR1 GTSNPN and CDR2 SVGIG (reference sequence). The CDR3 consists of 17 residues. The V and J ends lost 6 bases and 2 bases respectively, with 26 bases between them. The CDR3 DNA is TGTGCCTGCGTATCCGCGGGAGACAGGAGGGGAACCTACGAGCAGTACTTC. This gives the protein CACVSAGDRRGTYEQYF.